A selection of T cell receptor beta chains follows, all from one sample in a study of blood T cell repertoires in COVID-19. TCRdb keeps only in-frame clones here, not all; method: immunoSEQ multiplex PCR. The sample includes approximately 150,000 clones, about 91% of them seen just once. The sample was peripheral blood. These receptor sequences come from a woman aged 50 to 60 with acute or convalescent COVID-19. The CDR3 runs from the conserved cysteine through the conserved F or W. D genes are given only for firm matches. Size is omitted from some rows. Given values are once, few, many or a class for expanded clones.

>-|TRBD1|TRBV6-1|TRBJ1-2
TGTGCCAGCAGCGAAGACAGGGGCGCCTATGGCTACACCTTC
CASSEDRGAYGYTF
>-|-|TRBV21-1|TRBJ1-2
TGTGCCTTACTGACAGGGCGGTATGGCTACACCTTC
CALLTGRYGYTF
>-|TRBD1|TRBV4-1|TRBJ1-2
TGCGCCAGCAGCCAAATTGGACAGGGGCGTAACTATGGCTACACCTTC
CASSQIGQGRNYGYTF
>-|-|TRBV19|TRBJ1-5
TGTGCCAGTAGTATGGGCAGGGTTGGCAATCAGCCCCAGCATTTT
CASSMGRVGNQPQHF
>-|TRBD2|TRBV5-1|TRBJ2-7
TGCGCCAGCAGCGCCGGACTAGCGGGAGTTTCGGACTTC
CASSAGLAGVSDF
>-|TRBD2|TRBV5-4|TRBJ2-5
TGTGCCAGCAGCTTGTCCCTCTCGGGGGGGCGAGAGACCCAGTACTTC
CASSLSLSGGRETQYF
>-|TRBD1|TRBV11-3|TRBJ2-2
TGTGCCAGCAGCCCCGGGACAGGGAACACCGGGGAGCTGTTTTTT
CASSPGTGNTGELFF
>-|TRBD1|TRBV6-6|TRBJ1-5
TGTGCCAGCAGTCGGGACAGGGGTTTCCAGCCCCAGCATTTT
CASSRDRGFQPQHF
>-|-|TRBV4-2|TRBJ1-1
TGTGCCAGCAGCCGTTTACTTCGGACAGTTCGGACGATGAACACTGAAGCTTTCTTT
CASSRLLRTVRTMNTEAFF
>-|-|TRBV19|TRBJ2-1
TGTGCCAGTAGTATAGATTCGCTACCACATGAGCAGTTCTTC
CASSIDSLPHEQFF
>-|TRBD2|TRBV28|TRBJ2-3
TGTGCCAGCAGTTTGGGGCGGGGGGGGCCAGATACGCAGTATTTT
CASSLGRGGPDTQYF
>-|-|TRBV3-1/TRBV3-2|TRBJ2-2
TGTGCCAGCAGACTAAGGGGGTACACCGGGGAGCTGTTTTTT
CASRLRGYTGELFF
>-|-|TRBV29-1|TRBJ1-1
TGCAGCGTTGAGAGTCGGAGTATCAGGGGCCACACTGAAGCTTTCTTT
CSVESRSIRGHTEAFF
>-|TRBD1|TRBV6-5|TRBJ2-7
TGTGCCAGCACCGGACAGGGGAACGAGCAGTACTTC
CASTGQGNEQYF
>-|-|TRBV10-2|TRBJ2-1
TGCGCCAGCAGAGACTTTAGTCGCTCCTACAATGAGCAGTTCTTC
CASRDFSRSYNEQFF
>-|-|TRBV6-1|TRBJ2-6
TGTGCCAGCAGTGAGGCTCGAACGGCCAACGTCCTGACTTTC
CASSEARTANVLTF
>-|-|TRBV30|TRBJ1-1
TGTGCCTGGAGTGGCCCCAGGGGCACTGAAGCTTTCTTT
CAWSGPRGTEAFF
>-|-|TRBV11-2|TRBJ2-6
TGTGCCAGCAGCTTAGTTCCATCTGGGGCCAACGTCCTGACTTTC
CASSLVPSGANVLTF
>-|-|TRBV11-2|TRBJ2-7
TGTGCCAGCAGCTTAGAGGGGTTAAGGGACACCTCCTACGAGCAGTACTTC
CASSLEGLRDTSYEQYF
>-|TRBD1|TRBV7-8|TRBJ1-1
TGTGCCAGCAGCTTAGCGAGGGGAAGGGGGCCAAAGAACACTGAAGCTTTCTTT
CASSLARGRGPKNTEAFF
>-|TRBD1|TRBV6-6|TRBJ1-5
TGTGCCAGCAGACAGGGGAGCACTCAGCCCCAGCATTTT
CASRQGSTQPQHF
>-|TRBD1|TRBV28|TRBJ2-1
TGTGCCAGCAGTCCGACAGGGGGCGCATCCTACAATGAGCAGTTCTTC
CASSPTGGASYNEQFF
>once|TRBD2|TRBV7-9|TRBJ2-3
TGTGCCAGCAGCTTACGCCGGGAGGGCCTAAGGGGCACAGATACGCAGTATTTT
CASSLRREGLRGTDTQYF
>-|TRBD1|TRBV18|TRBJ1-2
TGTGCCAGCTCGCCACAGGGACAGGGAACCTCTAACTATGGCTACACCTTC
CASSPQGQGTSNYGYTF
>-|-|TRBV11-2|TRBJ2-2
TGTGCCAGCAGCAATGGACTACCGAACACCGGGGAGCTGTTTTTT
CASSNGLPNTGELFF
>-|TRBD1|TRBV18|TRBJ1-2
TGTGCCAGCTCACCTACCGGGACAGGGATAACAAACTATGGCTACACCTTC
CASSPTGTGITNYGYTF
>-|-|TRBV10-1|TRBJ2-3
TGCGCCAGCAGTGAGTCGTCAGCGGGTCTAGATACGCAGTATTTT
CASSESSAGLDTQYF
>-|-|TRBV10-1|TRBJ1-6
TGCGCCAGCACTACAGGGAGTAATTCACCCCTCCACTTT
CASTTGSNSPLHF
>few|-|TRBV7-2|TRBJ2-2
TGTGCCAGCAGGGGATTACAGGGATTGAGGAGCACCGGGGAGCTGTTTTTT
CASRGLQGLRSTGELFF
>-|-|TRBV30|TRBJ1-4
TGTGCCTGGGGTCTGGGGGGGCTTGATGAAAAACTGTTTTTT
CAWGLGGLDEKLFF
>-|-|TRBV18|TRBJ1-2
TGTGCCAGCTCACAGGACAGTACGGATGGCTACACCTTC
CASSQDSTDGYTF
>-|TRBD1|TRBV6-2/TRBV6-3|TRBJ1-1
TGTGCCAGCAGTTATACAGGGGGCACTGAAGCTTTCTTT
CASSYTGGTEAFF
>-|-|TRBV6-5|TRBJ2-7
TGTGCCAGCAATTCTGCCGGTTCCTACGAGCAGTACTTC
CASNSAGSYEQYF
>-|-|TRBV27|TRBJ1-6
TGTGCCAGCAGTGGGGACATCACTTCACCCCTCCACTTT
CASSGDITSPLHF
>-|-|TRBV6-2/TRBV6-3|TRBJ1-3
TGTGCCAGCAGTTACTCGGGACTGAGCTCTGGAAACACCATATATTTT
CASSYSGLSSGNTIYF
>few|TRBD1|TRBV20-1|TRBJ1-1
TGCAGTGCTAGTAAGGGGGCCACCACTGAAGCTTTCTTT
CSASKGATTEAFF
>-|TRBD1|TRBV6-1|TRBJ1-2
TGTGCCAGCAGTTCGACGACAGGGGACTATGGCTACACCTTC
CASSSTTGDYGYTF
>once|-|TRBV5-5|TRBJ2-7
TGTGCCAGCAGCCGTGTGACGGGAGCTTACGAGCAGTACTTC
CASSRVTGAYEQYF
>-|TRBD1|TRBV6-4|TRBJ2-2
TGTGCCAGCAGTGACTCTACAGGGGAAACCGGGGAGCTGTTTTTT
CASSDSTGETGELFF
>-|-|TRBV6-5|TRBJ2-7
TGTGCCAGCAGTTACTCGTTTAGCGGTGGAGAGCAGTACTTC
CASSYSFSGGEQYF
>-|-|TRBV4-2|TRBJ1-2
TGTGCCAGCAGCCAAGCCTCAGCCGATCTAGTTGGCTACACCTTC
CASSQASADLVGYTF